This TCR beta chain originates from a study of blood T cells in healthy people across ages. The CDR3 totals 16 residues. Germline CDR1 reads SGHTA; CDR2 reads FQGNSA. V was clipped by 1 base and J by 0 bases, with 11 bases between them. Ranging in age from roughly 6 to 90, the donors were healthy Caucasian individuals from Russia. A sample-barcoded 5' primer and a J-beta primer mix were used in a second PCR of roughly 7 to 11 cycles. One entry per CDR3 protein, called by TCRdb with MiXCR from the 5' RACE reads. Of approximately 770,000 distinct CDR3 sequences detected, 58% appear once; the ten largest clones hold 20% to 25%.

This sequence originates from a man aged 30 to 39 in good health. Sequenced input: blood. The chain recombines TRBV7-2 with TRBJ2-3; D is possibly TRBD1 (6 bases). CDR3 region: CASSLGPRGSTDTQYF. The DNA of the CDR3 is TGTGCCAGCAGCTTAGGGCCGAGGGGGAGCACAGATACGCAGTATTTT.